This T cell receptor (beta chain) was retrieved from a study of T cell responses to AZD1222 COVID-19 vaccine. Regarding the study as a whole: Just six AZD1222 recipients were seropositive at baseline. Clonal diversity was possibly underestimated, and the donors were mostly white British, with more females.

The assay was immunoSEQ multiplex PCR, and TCRdb's table has in-frame clones only and misses some. This sample has roughly 120,000 clones, with around 92% found just once. The CDR3 is made up of 14 amino acids. V shed 6 bases, J shed 10 bases, and the junction held 11 bases outside the gene matches. Germline V gene sequence: CDR1 WSHSY, CDR2 SAAADI. As to this clone: Its antigen remains unidentified.

The chain employs TRBV10-2 and TRBJ2-1; 8 bases match TRBD2. The clonotype originates from an adult in good health. The specimen was peripheral blood, collected on day 0 of AZD1222 vaccination. The CDR3 here is CASSLDSGGAEQFF. The DNA of the CDR3 is TGCGCCAGCAGCCTGGATTCCGGGGGGGCCGAGCAGTTCTTC.